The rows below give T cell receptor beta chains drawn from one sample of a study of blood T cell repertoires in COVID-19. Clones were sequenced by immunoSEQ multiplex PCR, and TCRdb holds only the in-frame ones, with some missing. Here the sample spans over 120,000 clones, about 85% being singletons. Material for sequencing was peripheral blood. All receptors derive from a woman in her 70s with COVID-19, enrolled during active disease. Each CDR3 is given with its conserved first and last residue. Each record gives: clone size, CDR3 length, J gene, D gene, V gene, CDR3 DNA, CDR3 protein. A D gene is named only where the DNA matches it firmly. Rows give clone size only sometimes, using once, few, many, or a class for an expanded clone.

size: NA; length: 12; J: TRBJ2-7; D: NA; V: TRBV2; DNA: TGTGCCAGCAGTGATCAGGGCTACGAGCAGTACTTC; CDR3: CASSDQGYEQYF
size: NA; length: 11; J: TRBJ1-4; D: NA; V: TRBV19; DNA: TGTGCCAGTACCGGGAAGGAAAAACTGTTTTTT; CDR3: CASTGKEKLFF
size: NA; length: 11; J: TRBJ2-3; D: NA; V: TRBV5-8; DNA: TGTGCCAGCAGCCCCGTAGATACGCAGTATTTT; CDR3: CASSPVDTQYF
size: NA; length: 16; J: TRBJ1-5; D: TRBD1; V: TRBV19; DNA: TGTGCCAGTAGAGACTCCGGGACAGGTTATAATCAGCCCCAGCATTTT; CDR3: CASRDSGTGYNQPQHF
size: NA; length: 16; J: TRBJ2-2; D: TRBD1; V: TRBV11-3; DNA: TGTGCCAGCAGCTTAGCATCAGGGGGGAACACCGGGGAGCTGTTTTTT; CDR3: CASSLASGGNTGELFF
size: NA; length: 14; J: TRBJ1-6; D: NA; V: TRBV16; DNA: TGTGCCAGCAGCCAATCTGACAGCTATTCACCCCTCCACTTT; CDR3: CASSQSDSYSPLHF
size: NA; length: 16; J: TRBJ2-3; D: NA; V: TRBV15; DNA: TGTGCCACCAGCAGAGATACACAGGTCGGAGGGGATACGCAGTATTTT; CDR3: CATSRDTQVGGDTQYF
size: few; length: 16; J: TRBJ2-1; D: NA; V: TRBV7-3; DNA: TGTGCCAGCAGCGCCAGGGCTACTACACCATACAATGAGCAGTTCTTC; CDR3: CASSARATTPYNEQFF
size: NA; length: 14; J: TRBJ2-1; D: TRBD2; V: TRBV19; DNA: TGTGCCAGTAACTTGGGGGGGACCTACAATGAGCAGTTCTTC; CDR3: CASNLGGTYNEQFF
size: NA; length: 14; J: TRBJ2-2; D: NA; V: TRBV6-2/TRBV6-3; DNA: TGTGCCAGCAGTTACGACATGGACACCGGGGAGCTGTTTTTT; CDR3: CASSYDMDTGELFF
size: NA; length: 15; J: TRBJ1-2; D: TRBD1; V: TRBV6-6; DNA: TGTGCCAGCAGAGGGGGACAGGGGAACAACTATGGCTACACCTTC; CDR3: CASRGGQGNNYGYTF
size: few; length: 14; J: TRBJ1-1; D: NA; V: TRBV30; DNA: TGTGCCTGGAGTTTGCGACAGAGAAACACTGAAGCTTTCTTT; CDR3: CAWSLRQRNTEAFF
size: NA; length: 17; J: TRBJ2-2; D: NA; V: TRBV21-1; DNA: TGTGCCAGCAGCAAAGCTCGGACTAGTATGAACACCGGGGAGCTGTTTTTT; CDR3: CASSKARTSMNTGELFF
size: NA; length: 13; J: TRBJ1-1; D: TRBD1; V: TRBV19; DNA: TGTGCCAGTAGGACAGGGGCGAACACTGAAGCTTTCTTT; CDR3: CASRTGANTEAFF
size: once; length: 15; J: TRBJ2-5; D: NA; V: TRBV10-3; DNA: TGTGCCATCAGTGGGGGCGGGGGCCCCCAAGAGACCCAGTACTTC; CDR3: CAISGGGGPQETQYF
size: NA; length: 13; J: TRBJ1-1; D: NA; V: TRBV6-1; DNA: TGTGCCAGCAGTGAACGGGGTCTTAGGTATGCTTTCTTT; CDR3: CASSERGLRYAFF
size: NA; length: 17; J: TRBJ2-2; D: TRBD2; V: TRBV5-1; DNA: TGCGCCAGCAGCCGTAGCGGGGGGGGTGCGAACACCGGGGAGCTGTTTTTT; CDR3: CASSRSGGGANTGELFF
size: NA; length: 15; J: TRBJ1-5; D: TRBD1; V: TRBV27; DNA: TGTGCCAGCAGTCCGCAGACAGGGGAGGATCAGCCCCAGCATTTT; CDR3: CASSPQTGEDQPQHF
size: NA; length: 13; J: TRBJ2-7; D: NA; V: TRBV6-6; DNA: TGTGCCAGCAGTACCCCCAGCTCCTACGAGCAGTACTTC; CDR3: CASSTPSSYEQYF
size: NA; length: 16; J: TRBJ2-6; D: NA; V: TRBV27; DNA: TGTGCCAGCAGACCCACCGGTGGCTCTGGGGCCAACGTCCTGACTTTC; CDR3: CASRPTGGSGANVLTF
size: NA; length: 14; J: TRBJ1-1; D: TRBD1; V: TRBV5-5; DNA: TGTGCCAGCAGCCCGACGGCCGGGACAGGGGCAGCTTTCTTT; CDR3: CASSPTAGTGAAFF
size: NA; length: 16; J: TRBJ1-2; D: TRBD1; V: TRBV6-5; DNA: TGTGCCAGCAGTTACCGAACGGGGACAGGGGGCTATGGCTACACCTTC; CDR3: CASSYRTGTGGYGYTF
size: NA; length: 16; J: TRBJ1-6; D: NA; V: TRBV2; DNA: TGTGCCAGCACCCTTTACAGGCCGGGGGACCATTCACCCCTCCACTTT; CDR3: CASTLYRPGDHSPLHF
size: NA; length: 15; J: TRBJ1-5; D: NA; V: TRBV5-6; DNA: TGTGCCAGCAGCCGTGGGGCGGGGAGCAATCAGCCCCAGCATTTT; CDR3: CASSRGAGSNQPQHF
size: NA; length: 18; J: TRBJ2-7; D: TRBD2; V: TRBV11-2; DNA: TGTGCCAGCAGCCCCTTGGCGGGGGGTATGTCCCTACGAGACGAGCAGTACTTC; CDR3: CASSPLAGGMSLRDEQYF
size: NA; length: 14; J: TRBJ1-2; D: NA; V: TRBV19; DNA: TGTGCCAGTAGTATAGCTGAGGACATCTATGGCTACACCTTC; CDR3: CASSIAEDIYGYTF
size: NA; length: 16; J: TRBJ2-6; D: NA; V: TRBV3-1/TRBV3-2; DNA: TGTGCCAGCAGCCAAGATCAGTTCTCTGGGGCCAACGTCCTGACTTTC; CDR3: CASSQDQFSGANVLTF
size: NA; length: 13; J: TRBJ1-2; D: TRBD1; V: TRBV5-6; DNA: TGTGCCAGCAGCTCGACAGGGGCCCTCCTCTACACCTTC; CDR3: CASSSTGALLYTF
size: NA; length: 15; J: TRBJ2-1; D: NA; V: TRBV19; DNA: TGTGCCAGTAGGACAAGCGGACCCCCCGGCAATGAGCAGTTCTTC; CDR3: CASRTSGPPGNEQFF
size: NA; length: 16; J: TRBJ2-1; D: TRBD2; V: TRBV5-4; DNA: TGTGCCAGCAGTCCCCGAGTAGCGGGGGGTTACAATGAGCAGTTCTTC; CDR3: CASSPRVAGGYNEQFF
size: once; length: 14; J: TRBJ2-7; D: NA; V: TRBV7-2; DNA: TGTGCCAGCAGTCCTAGGGGGGGGTTGTACGAGCAGTACTTC; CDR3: CASSPRGGLYEQYF
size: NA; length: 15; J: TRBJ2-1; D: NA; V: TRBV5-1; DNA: TGCGCCAGCAGCTTGATGGCAGGGGTCGGCAATGAGCAGTTCTTC; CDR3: CASSLMAGVGNEQFF
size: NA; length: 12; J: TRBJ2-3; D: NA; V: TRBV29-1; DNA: TGCAGCGTCAGACAGATCACAGATACGCAGTATTTT; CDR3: CSVRQITDTQYF
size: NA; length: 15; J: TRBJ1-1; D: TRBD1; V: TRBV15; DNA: TGTGCCACCAGCAGGGATAGACAGGGGATGACTGAAGCTTTCTTT; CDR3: CATSRDRQGMTEAFF
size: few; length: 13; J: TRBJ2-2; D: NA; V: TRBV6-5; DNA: TGTGCCAGCAGTTACCAGGACACCGGGGAGCTGTTTTTT; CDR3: CASSYQDTGELFF
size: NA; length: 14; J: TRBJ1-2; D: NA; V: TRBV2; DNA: TGTGCCAGCAGCCGGGACTTCTTTAACTATGGCTACACCTTC; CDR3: CASSRDFFNYGYTF